This TCR beta chain was sequenced for a study of CD8+ T cells in alopecia areata. In each case, RNA was isolated and then reverse transcribed into cDNA as the sequencing template. The assay was immunoSEQ multiplex PCR, and TCRdb's table has in-frame clones only and misses some. The profile shows some 170,000 clones, roughly 50% of them singletons. Indicated treatment: oral pan-JAK inhibitor, 5-10 mg twice daily. Germline loops: CDR1 MGHDK, CDR2 SYGVNS. This CDR3 spans 13 amino acids. With 2 bases clipped from V and 12 bases from J, the junction kept 8 bases outside the gene matches. The rearrangement links TRBV25-1 to TRBJ1-2; 8 bases line up with TRBD1. This clonotype was sampled from a human donor with alopecia areata. The sequenced sample was CD8+ T cells sorted from blood, obtained at week 24, from a patient treated with tofacitinib. CDR3 region: CASSEPGQGVNTF. CDR3 DNA sequence: TGTGCCAGCAGTGAACCTGGACAGGGCGTTAACACCTTC.